This T cell receptor beta chain was identified in a study of vaccination and CD4 T cells after COVID-19. Study-wide background: Convalescent donors totaled six males and four females, including two who were Hispanic.

Study findings and constraints: With convalescent patients, a median approximately 90% of reactive clones emerged solely after vaccination. Median SARS-CoV-2-reactive clonotype numbers rose nonsignificantly, 21 to 38.

CDR1 is DFQATT and CDR2 is SNEGSKA in the germline V gene (reference sequence). Trimming left V 6 bases short and J 2 bases short, with 11 bases between. The CDR3 is 12 amino acids. In regard to this clonotype: Its antigen is unknown.

TCRdb itself ran the PCR reads through MiXCR, one entry per CDR3 protein. The sample consists of about 20,000 distinct CDR3 sequences, 60% of them appearing once. Convalescent patients tested SARS-CoV-2 PCR positive from March to December 2020, before Alpha, Beta and Delta emerged. This TCR derives from a human donor who had recovered from COVID-19. Sequencing was performed on CD4+ T cells from blood, taken after SARS-CoV-2 vaccination. The gene calls are TRBV20-1 and TRBJ2-7; D is possibly TRBD1 (5 bases). The CDR3 region is CSAQDTTYEQYF. CDR3 coding DNA: TGCAGTGCCCAGGACACAACCTACGAGCAGTACTTC.